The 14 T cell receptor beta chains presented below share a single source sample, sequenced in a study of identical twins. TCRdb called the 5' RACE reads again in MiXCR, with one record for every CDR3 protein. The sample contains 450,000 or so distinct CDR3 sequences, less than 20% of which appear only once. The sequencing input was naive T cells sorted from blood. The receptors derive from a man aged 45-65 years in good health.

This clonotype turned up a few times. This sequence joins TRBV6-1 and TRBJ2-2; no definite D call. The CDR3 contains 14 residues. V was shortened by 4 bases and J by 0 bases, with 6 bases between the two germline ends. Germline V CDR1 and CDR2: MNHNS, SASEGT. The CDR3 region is CASSGGSNTGELFF. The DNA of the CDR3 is TGTGCCAGCAGTGGAGGTTCGAACACCGGGGAGCTGTTTTTT.

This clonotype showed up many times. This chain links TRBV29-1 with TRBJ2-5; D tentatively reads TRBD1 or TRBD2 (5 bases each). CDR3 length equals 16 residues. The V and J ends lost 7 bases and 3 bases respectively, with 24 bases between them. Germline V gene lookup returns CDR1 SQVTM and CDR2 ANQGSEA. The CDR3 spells CSAADEHGTGKETQYF. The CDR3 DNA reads TGCAGCGCGGCAGACGAACACGGGACGGGAAAAGAGACCCAGTACTTC. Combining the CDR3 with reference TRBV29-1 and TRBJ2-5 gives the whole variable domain SAVISQKPSRDICQRGTSLTIQCQVDSQVTMMFWYRQQPGQSLTLIATANQGSEATYESGFVIDKFPISRPNLTFSTLTVSNMSPEDSSIYLCSAADEHGTGKETQYFGPGTRLLVL.

This CDR3 reads CASSWTASSYEQYF. The CDR3 DNA reads TGTGCCAGTAGTTGGACGGCGAGCTCCTACGAGCAGTACTTC. This chain uses TRBV19 with TRBJ2-7, with D unresolved. CDR1 is LNHDA, CDR2 SQIVND, per germline (reference sequence). Trimming shortened V by 5 bases and J by 0 bases, and 11 bases separated the two germline ends. This CDR3 region has 14 residues.

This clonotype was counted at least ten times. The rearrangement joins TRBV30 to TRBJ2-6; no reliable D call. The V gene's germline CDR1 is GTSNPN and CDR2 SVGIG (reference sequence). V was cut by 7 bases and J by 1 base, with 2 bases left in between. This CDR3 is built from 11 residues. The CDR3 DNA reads TGTGCCTTTTCTGGGGCCAACGTCCTGACTTTC. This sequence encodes CAFSGANVLTF. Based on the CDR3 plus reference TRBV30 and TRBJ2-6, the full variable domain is SQTIHQWPATLVQPVGSPLSLECTVEGTSNPNLYWYRQAAGRGLQLLFYSVGIGQISSEVPQNLSASRPQDRQFILSSKKLLLSDSGFYLCAFSGANVLTFGAGSRLTVL.

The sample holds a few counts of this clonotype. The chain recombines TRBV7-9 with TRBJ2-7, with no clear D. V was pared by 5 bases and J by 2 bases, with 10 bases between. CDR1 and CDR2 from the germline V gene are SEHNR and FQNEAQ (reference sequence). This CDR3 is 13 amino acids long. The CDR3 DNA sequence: TGTGCCAGCAGCCCGACCCACACCTACGAGCAGTACTTC. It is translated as CASSPTHTYEQYF.

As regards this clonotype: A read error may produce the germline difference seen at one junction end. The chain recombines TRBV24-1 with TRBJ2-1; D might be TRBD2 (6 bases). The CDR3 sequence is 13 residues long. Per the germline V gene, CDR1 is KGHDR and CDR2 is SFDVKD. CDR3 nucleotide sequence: TGTGCCACCAGTGATTTGACCGGAGGGCCTCAGGTCTTC. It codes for CATSDLTGGPQVF.

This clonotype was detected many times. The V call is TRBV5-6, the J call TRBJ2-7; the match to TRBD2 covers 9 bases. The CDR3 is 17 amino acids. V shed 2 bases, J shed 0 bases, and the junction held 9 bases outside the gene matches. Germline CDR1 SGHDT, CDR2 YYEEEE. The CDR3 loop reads CASSFYRTSDSSYEQYF. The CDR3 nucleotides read TGTGCCAGCAGCTTTTACCGGACTAGCGACAGCTCCTACGAGCAGTACTTC.

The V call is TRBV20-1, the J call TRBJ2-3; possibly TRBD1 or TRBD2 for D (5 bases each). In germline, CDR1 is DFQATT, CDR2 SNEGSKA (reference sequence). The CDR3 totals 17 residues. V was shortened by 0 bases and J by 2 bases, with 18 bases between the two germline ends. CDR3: CSARDFAGTWNTDTQYF. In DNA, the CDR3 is TGCAGTGCTAGAGATTTCGCCGGGACGTGGAACACAGATACGCAGTATTTT.

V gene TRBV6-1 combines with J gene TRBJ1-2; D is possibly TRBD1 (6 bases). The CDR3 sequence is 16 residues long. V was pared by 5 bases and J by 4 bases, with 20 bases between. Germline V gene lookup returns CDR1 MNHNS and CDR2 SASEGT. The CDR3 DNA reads TGTGCCAGCAGTAAAAGGACAGACCCGAGAGTCTATGGCTACACCTTC. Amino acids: CASSKRTDPRVYGYTF.

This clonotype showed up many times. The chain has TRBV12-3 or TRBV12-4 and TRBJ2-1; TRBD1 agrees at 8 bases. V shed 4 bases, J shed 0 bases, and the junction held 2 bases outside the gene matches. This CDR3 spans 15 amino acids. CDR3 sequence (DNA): TGTGCCAGCAGTTCCACAGGGGGCTCCTACAATGAGCAGTTCTTC. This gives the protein CASSSTGGSYNEQFF.

The CDR3 DNA follows: TGTGCCAGCAGTAAAATAGCGGGACGAGGGTACAATGAGCAGTTCTTC. Protein sequence: CASSKIAGRGYNEQFF. This sequence joins TRBV28 and TRBJ2-1; TRBD2 aligns across 8 bases. Trimming cost V 5 bases and J 4 bases; bases outside gene matches: 10. From germline, CDR1 is MDHEN and CDR2 SYDVKM. This CDR3 has 16 amino acids.

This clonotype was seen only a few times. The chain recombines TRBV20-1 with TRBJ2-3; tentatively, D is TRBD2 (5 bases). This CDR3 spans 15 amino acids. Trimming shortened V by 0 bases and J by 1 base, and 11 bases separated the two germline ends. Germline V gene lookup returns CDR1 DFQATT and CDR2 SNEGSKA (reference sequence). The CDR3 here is CSARDRGAGTDTQYF. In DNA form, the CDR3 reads TGCAGTGCTAGAGATCGGGGAGCCGGCACAGATACGCAGTATTTT.

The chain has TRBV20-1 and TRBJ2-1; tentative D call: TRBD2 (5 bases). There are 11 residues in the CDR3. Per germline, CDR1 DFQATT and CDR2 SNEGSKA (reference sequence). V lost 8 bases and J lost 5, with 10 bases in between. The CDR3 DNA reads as TGCAGTTTCCCTAGCAACAATGAGCAGTTCTTC. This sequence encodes CSFPSNNEQFF.

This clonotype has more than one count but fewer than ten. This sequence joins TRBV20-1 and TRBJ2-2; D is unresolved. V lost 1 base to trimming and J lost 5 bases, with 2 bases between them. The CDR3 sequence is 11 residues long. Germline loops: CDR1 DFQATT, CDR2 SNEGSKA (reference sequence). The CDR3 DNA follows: TGCAGTGCTAGAGGAACCGGGGAGCTGTTTTTT. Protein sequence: CSARGTGELFF.